The sequence of this TCR beta chain was determined in a study of blood T cell repertoires in COVID-19. Study in general: From the United States, Italy and Spain came samples of acute and convalescent COVID-19. Sources were T cells, B-cell-depleted T cells, or PBMCs; the material itself was cDNA or gDNA.

Trimming pared 4 bases from V and 4 bases from J, leaving 8 bases between. Germline V CDR1 and CDR2: GTSNPN, SVGIG (reference sequence). The CDR3 contains 13 residues. Authors' data handling: Estimation of nucleated cell counts was performed using reference gene primer amplification. The assay was immunoSEQ multiplex PCR, and TCRdb's table has in-frame clones only and misses some. V and J calls and clone size come straight from that table; D and trimming were deduced from the DNA. This sample has some 97,000 clones, with just over 90% found just once. Sequencing input: peripheral blood. The clonotype comes from a man aged 50-59 years with acute or convalescent COVID-19. The genes are TRBV30 and TRBJ1-6; D may be TRBD1 (6 bases). The CDR3, as DNA: TGTGCCTGGACAGGGGAATATAATTCACCCCTCCACTTT. As protein: CAWTGEYNSPLHF.